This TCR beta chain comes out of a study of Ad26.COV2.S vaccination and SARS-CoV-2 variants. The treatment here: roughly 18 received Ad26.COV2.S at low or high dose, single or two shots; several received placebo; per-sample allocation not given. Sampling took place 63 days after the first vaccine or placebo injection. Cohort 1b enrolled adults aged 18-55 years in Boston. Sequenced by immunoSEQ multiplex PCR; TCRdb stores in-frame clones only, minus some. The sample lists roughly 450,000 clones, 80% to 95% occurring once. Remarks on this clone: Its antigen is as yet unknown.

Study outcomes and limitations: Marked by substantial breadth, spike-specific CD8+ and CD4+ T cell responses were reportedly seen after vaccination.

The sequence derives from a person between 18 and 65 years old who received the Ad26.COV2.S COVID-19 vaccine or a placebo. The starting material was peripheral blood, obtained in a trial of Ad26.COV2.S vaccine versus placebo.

The DNA for the CDR3 is TGTGCCAGCAGGGCCGGGACTAGCTTATCAGATACGCAGTATTTT. This sequence encodes CASRAGTSLSDTQYF. V is TRBV9 and J is TRBJ2-3; 9 positions agree with TRBD2. Germline V gene lookup returns CDR1 SGDLS and CDR2 YYNGEE. The trim removed 5 bases at V and 4 bases at J, leaving 8 bases unmatched. The CDR3 has 15 amino acids.